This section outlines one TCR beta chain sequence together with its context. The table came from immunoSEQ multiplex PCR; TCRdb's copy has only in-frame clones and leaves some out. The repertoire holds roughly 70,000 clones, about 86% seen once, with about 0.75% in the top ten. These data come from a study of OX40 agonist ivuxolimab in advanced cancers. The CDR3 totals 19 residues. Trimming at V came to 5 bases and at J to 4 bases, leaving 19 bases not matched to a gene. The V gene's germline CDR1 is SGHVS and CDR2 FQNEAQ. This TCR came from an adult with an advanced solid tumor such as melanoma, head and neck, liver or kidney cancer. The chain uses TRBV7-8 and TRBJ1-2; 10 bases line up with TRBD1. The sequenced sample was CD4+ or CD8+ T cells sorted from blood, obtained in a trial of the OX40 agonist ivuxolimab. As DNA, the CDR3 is TGTGCCAGCAGCGACAGGGGGCCGGGACAGGGAAACTTTCTCTATGGCTACACCTTC. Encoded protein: CASSDRGPGQGNFLYGYTF.